This T cell receptor (beta chain) was found in a study of blood T cell repertoires in COVID-19. Assay used: immunoSEQ multiplex PCR; TCRdb lists only in-frame clones, some missing. The table includes roughly 230,000 clones, roughly 80% detected once. CDR3 size: 17 residues. Trimming took off 3 bases at V and 4 bases at J, with 18 bases between the two ends. CDR1 is MGHRA and CDR2 is YSYEKL in the germline V gene. This clonotype originated in an older woman with active or convalescent COVID-19. Sequencing was carried out using peripheral blood. The chain uses TRBV4-1 and TRBJ2-2, with a weak D call TRBD2 (5 bases). This CDR3 reads CASSQTTDFPITGELFF. The CDR3 nucleotides read TGCGCCAGCAGCCAGACCACGGACTTCCCCATCACCGGGGAGCTGTTTTTT.